These 30 T cell receptor beta chains were all obtained from the same sample, sequenced in a study of blood T cell repertoires in COVID-19. Sequencing was performed with immunoSEQ multiplex PCR; in TCRdb, only in-frame clones are kept and a portion is missing. Of 250,000 to 350,000 clones in the sample, about 83% were seen once. Material: peripheral blood. Source of these receptors: a woman between 45 and 60 years old with acute or convalescent COVID-19.

This chain links TRBV11-2 with TRBJ2-6, with TRBD1 identical over 9 bases. The CDR3 spans 16 residues. The V gene's germline CDR1 is SGHAT and CDR2 FQNNGV. V lost 5 bases to trimming and J lost 3 bases; unmatched junction nucleotides: 5. The CDR3 bases are TGTGCCAGCAGCACCGGGACAGGGTATGGGGCCAACGTCCTGACTTTC. Translating gives CASSTGTGYGANVLTF.

The chain links TRBV5-1 to TRBJ1-1; unclear D gene. CDR1 is SGHRS and CDR2 is YFSETQ in the germline V gene. The length of the CDR3 is 14 residues. Trimming stripped 2 bases from V and 4 bases from J, with 12 bases between. CDR3 nucleotides: TGCGCCAGCAGCTTAAAGGAACGGAGCACTGAAGCTTTCTTT. Translating it yields CASSLKERSTEAFF.

The chain employs TRBV2 and TRBJ1-5; D unresolved. This CDR3 spans 16 amino acids. Trimming took 4 bases from V and 0 from J, leaving 13 bases between them. Germline lookup yields CDR1 SNHLY and CDR2 FYNNEI. In DNA form, the CDR3 reads TGTGCCAGCAGTGGGTCGAGCTTTTATAGCAATCAGCCCCAGCATTTT. It encodes CASSGSSFYSNQPQHF.

In its sample, this clone was seen once. The gene calls are TRBV15 and TRBJ2-7; 10 bases line up with TRBD2. Per the germline V gene, CDR1 is LNHNV and CDR2 is YYDKDF (reference sequence). This CDR3 has 14 amino acids. V was pared by 6 bases and J by 1 base, with 3 bases of the junction left unmatched. CDR3 coding DNA: TGTGCCACCAGAGCAGCGGGAGGGTCCTACGAGCAGTACTTC. Translation: CATRAAGGSYEQYF.

The rearrangement uses TRBV10-3 and TRBJ1-5; D is unclear. The CDR3 sequence is 15 residues long. Germline CDR1 and CDR2: ENHRY and SYGVKD. V lost 2 bases, J lost 0 bases, and 8 bases lay in between. The CDR3 coding sequence is TGTGCCATCAGTGAGCTGGGCCTTAGCAATCAGCCCCAGCATTTT. Translated: CAISELGLSNQPQHF.

The chain combines TRBV14 with TRBJ1-2; no clear D. Deletions cut 4 bases from V and 4 bases from J, with 13 bases between. CDR1 is SGHDN, CDR2 FVKESK, per germline. This CDR3 has 14 amino acids. The CDR3 is CASSPAGGLYGYTF. The CDR3, as DNA: TGTGCCAGCAGCCCGGCTGGCGGCCTCTATGGCTACACCTTC.

In DNA, the CDR3 is TGTGCCAGCAGCAATGACAGGGTACGGCAGCCCCAGCATTTT. It encodes CASSNDRVRQPQHF. The chain carries TRBV2 and TRBJ1-5, with TRBD1 matching 7 bases. The CDR3 consists of 14 residues. Germline CDR1 SNHLY, CDR2 FYNNEI. V gave up 6 bases and J gave up 7 bases; unmatched junction bases: 9.

Turning to this clone: The sample contains more than one DNA sequence encoding this CDR3. The chain couples TRBV3-1 (or the pseudogene TRBV3-2) to TRBJ1-5; D is perhaps TRBD1 (5 bases). The CDR3 is 14 amino acids. V lost 1 base, J lost 4 bases, and 8 bases lay in between. Germline V CDR1 and CDR2: LGHDT, YNNKEL (reference sequence). CDR3: CASSQGSGNQPQHF. DNA of the CDR3: TGTGCCAGCAGCCAAGGGTCAGGGAATCAGCCCCAGCATTTT.

The chain carries TRBV12-5 and TRBJ2-3; the match to TRBD1 covers 10 bases. CDR1 and CDR2 from the germline V gene are LGHNT and FRNRAP. With V trimmed by 7 bases and J by 6 bases, 4 bases remained unmatched. CDR3 size: 13 residues. CDR3 sequence: CASDPDRGDTQYF. CDR3 nucleotide sequence: TGTGCTAGTGACCCGGACAGGGGGGATACGCAGTATTTT.

This sequence joins TRBV7-2 and TRBJ2-7; D gene uncertain. Trimming left V 6 bases short and J 0 bases short, with 12 bases between. Germline CDR1 reads SGHTA; CDR2 reads FQGNSA. CDR3 length: 14 amino acids. In DNA form, the CDR3 reads TGTGCCAGCAGGGCACAGTTAACCTCCTACGAGCAGTACTTC. It encodes CASRAQLTSYEQYF.

This chain joins TRBV5-1 and TRBJ2-1; 7 positions agree with TRBD2. Germline trimming cut 3 bases from V and 5 bases from J; bases unmatched to any gene: 8. The CDR3 has 15 residues. Germline CDR1 and CDR2: SGHRS and YFSETQ. CDR3 loop: CASSSLSGFNNEQFF. DNA of the CDR3: TGCGCCAGCAGCTCACTTAGCGGGTTTAACAATGAGCAGTTCTTC. Complete variable domain (other parts from reference TRBV5-1 and TRBJ2-1): KAGVTQTPRYLIKTRGQQVTLSCSPISGHRSVSWYQQTPGQGLQFLFEYFSETQRNKGNFPGRFSGRQFSNSRSEMNVSTLELGDSALYLCASSSLSGFNNEQFFGPGTRLTVL.

Turning to this clone: Additional DNA sequences in this sample encode the identical CDR3. V and J are TRBV18 and TRBJ1-2; 9 nucleotides agree with TRBD1. Trimming cost V 3 bases and J 4 bases; bases outside gene matches: 6. There are 15 residues in the CDR3. Germline V gene data show CDR1 as KGHSH and CDR2 as LQKENI. The CDR3 loop reads CASSPRTGETYGYTF. The CDR3 DNA sequence: TGTGCCAGCTCACCGCGGACAGGGGAGACCTATGGCTACACCTTC.

This chain uses TRBV6-2 or TRBV6-3 with TRBJ2-7; D possibly corresponds to TRBD2 (5 bases). V lost 2 bases and J 2 bases, leaving 16 bases between the germline ends. CDR3 length: 16 amino acids. Germline V gene data show CDR1 as MNHEY and CDR2 as SVGEGT. CDR3 sequence (DNA): TGTGCCAGCAGTTACGGCCCCGGGATTACCACCTACGAGCAGTACTTC. Its translation: CASSYGPGITTYEQYF.

The chain recombines TRBV27 with TRBJ2-3; 8 bases fit TRBD1. In germline, CDR1 is MNHEY, CDR2 SMNVEV (reference sequence). This CDR3 spans 15 amino acids. Trimming took 3 bases from V and 2 from J; bases not matched to a gene: 4. CDR3 DNA sequence: TGTGCCAGCAGTTTCCCGGGACAGGACACAGATACGCAGTATTTT. Amino acids: CASSFPGQDTDTQYF.

This clone has more than one count but fewer than ten. The chain links TRBV4-1 to TRBJ2-7, with 8 bases lining up with TRBD1. This CDR3 has 14 amino acids. V shed 4 bases and J 5 bases; nucleotides not matched to a gene: 7. Germline V gene data show CDR1 as MGHRA and CDR2 as YSYEKL. The CDR3 region has the DNA TGCGCCAGCAGCCCGATCAGGGGGCGGGACGAGCAGTACTTC. This codes for CASSPIRGRDEQYF.

The J gene is TRBJ1-5, the V gene TRBV4-1, with 11 nucleotides matching TRBD1. The CDR3 contains 20 residues. The trim removed 1 base at V and 2 bases at J, leaving 13 bases unmatched. Germline lookup yields CDR1 MGHRA and CDR2 YSYEKL. CDR3 loop: CASSQVWGPGQGEGNQPQHF. The DNA of the CDR3 is TGCGCCAGCAGCCAAGTTTGGGGACCGGGACAGGGGGAGGGCAATCAGCCCCAGCATTTT.

The chain couples TRBV6-5 to TRBJ1-1; 8 bases fit TRBD1. Germline CDR1 and CDR2: MNHEY and SVGAGI. V shed 6 bases and J 3 bases; nucleotides not matched to a gene: 9. CDR3 length equals 15 residues. CDR3 in amino acids: CASRNPRGLDTEAFF. In DNA, the CDR3 is TGTGCCAGCAGGAACCCCAGGGGGCTTGACACTGAAGCTTTCTTT.

This clone was observed a handful of times. The chain combines TRBV9 with TRBJ1-5; 9 bases map to TRBD1. CDR1 SGDLS and CDR2 YYNGEE come from the germline V gene. V shed 4 bases and J 0 bases; nucleotides not matched to a gene: 8. This CDR3 comprises 17 residues. The CDR3 DNA is TGTGCCAGCAGCCCTGGACAGGGGCTAGATAGCAATCAGCCCCAGCATTTT. Translation gives CASSPGQGLDSNQPQHF.

The chain couples TRBV6-5 to TRBJ2-1; D might be TRBD2 (5 bases). Germline V gene lookup returns CDR1 MNHEY and CDR2 SVGAGI. Trimming pared 2 bases from V and 10 bases from J, leaving 6 bases between. The CDR3 runs to 11 residues. The chain's CDR3 is CASSYGSEQFF. The CDR3 DNA reads TGTGCCAGCAGTTACGGGAGCGAGCAGTTCTTC.

The chain joins TRBV7-2 to TRBJ2-3; 10 bases align to TRBD1. Germline V gene lookup returns CDR1 SGHTA and CDR2 FQGNSA. The CDR3 has 17 amino acids. V lost 1 base, J lost 4 bases, and 8 bases stayed unmatched. The CDR3 sequence: CASSLVGTTGGADTQYF. The DNA of the CDR3 is TGTGCCAGCAGCTTAGTAGGTACGACAGGGGGCGCAGATACGCAGTATTTT.

This clone was observed once. The V gene is TRBV28, the J gene TRBJ2-3, with a weak D call TRBD1 (5 bases). In germline, CDR1 is MDHEN, CDR2 SYDVKM. This CDR3 region has 15 residues. The germline V and J ends were trimmed by 4 bases and 0 bases, with 11 bases remaining between them. In nucleotides, the CDR3 is TGTGCCAGCAGTTCCCCAGGGATAAGCACAGATACGCAGTATTTT. It specifies CASSSPGISTDTQYF.

This clone turned up a few times. The V call is TRBV29-1, the J call TRBJ1-4; TRBD1 aligns across 9 bases. This CDR3 spans 12 amino acids. Germline assignment: CDR1 SQVTM and CDR2 ANQGSEA. Trimming cost V 7 bases and J 8 bases; bases outside gene matches: 5. CDR3 in amino acids: CSAGQGMEKLFF. CDR3 in DNA: TGCAGCGCTGGACAGGGGATGGAAAAACTGTTTTTT.

The rearrangement links TRBV18 to TRBJ1-4, with 9 nucleotides matching TRBD1. Per the germline V gene, CDR1 is KGHSH and CDR2 is LQKENI. The J segment lost 3 bases and the V segment lost 4 bases, leaving 3 bases of the junction unmatched. CDR3 length: 15 amino acids. Written as DNA, the CDR3 is TGTGCCAGCTCACGACAGGGGGTGCCTAATGAAAAACTGTTTTTT. Translating gives CASSRQGVPNEKLFF.

The chain carries TRBV25-1 and TRBJ2-5; 8 nucleotides match TRBD1. Germline CDR1 is MGHDK and CDR2 is SYGVNS. V dropped 6 bases and J dropped 5; count of bases not matched to a gene: 8. The CDR3 has 14 residues. This CDR3 is CASSKTGAGETQYF. The CDR3 bases are TGTGCCAGCAGCAAGACAGGGGCGGGGGAGACCCAGTACTTC.

This clone was seen only a few times. The genes are TRBV6-5 and TRBJ1-1, with D unresolved. The CDR3 contains 15 residues. Trimming took 6 bases from V and 0 from J, leaving 14 bases between them. CDR1 is MNHEY, CDR2 SVGAGI, per germline. The CDR3 coding sequence is TGTGCCAGCAGGCGAGGGCTTTATTTGAACACTGAAGCTTTCTTT. Translating gives CASRRGLYLNTEAFF.

The rearrangement links TRBV4-1 to TRBJ1-2, with 9 bases fitting TRBD1. The V gene end was trimmed by 0 bases and the J gene end by 8 bases; junction bases not matched to a gene: 10. The CDR3 has 16 residues. The germline gives CDR1 MGHRA, CDR2 YSYEKL. The CDR3 nucleotides read TGCGCCAGCAGCCAAGACACCGGGACAGGGATCGAAGGCTACACCTTC. Translated: CASSQDTGTGIEGYTF.

V and J are TRBV6-2 or TRBV6-3 and TRBJ2-7; D may be TRBD2 (5 bases). Trimming shortened V by 0 bases and J by 1 base, and 13 bases separated the two germline ends. CDR1 is MNHEY, CDR2 SVGEGT, per germline. This CDR3 contains 16 residues. The CDR3 coding sequence is TGTGCCAGCAGTTACTCGGCGTCTAGCCTATCCTACGAGCAGTACTTC. It codes for CASSYSASSLSYEQYF.

The gene calls are TRBV27 and TRBJ1-4, with 11 bases identical to TRBD1. CDR1 MNHEY and CDR2 SMNVEV come from the germline V gene (reference sequence). The CDR3 consists of 15 residues. With 8 bases clipped from V and 8 bases from J, the junction kept 10 bases outside the gene matches. The CDR3 protein is CASSGTGGLGEKLFF. For the CDR3, the DNA is TGTGCCAGCTCCGGGACAGGGGGTCTAGGGGAAAAACTGTTTTTT.

This chain connects TRBV7-6 to TRBJ2-1; 8 bases align to TRBD1. This CDR3 region has 16 residues. V lost 2 bases to trimming and J lost 3 bases; unmatched junction nucleotides: 6. Per germline, CDR1 SGHVS and CDR2 FNYEAQ. CDR3 nucleotide sequence: TGTGCCAGCAGCTTATTCGGACAGGGATTCTACAATGAGCAGTTCTTC. It is translated as CASSLFGQGFYNEQFF.

The chain joins TRBV5-3 to TRBJ2-7, with TRBD2 as a possible D gene (6 bases). TRBV5-3 belongs to the ORF category, with a function that is uncertain. V lost 4 bases and J 3 bases, leaving 17 bases between the germline ends. This CDR3 is 15 amino acids long. The CDR3 DNA reads as TGTGCCAGAAGCCCAACTCCGGGACTCCACTACGAGCAGTACTTC. Translation gives CARSPTPGLHYEQYF.